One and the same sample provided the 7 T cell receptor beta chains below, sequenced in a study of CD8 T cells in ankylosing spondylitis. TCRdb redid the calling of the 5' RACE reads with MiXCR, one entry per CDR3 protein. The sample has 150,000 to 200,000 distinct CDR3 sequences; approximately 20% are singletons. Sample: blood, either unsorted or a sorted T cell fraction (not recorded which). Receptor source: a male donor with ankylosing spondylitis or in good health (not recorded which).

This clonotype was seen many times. The CDR3: CASSLRTSGVEDTQYF. Written as DNA, the CDR3 is TGTGCCAGCAGCTTAAGGACTAGCGGGGTGGAAGATACGCAGTATTTT. This sequence joins TRBV7-3 and TRBJ2-3, with 12 bases fitting TRBD2. The germline CDR1 and CDR2 sequences are SGHTA and FQGTGA. The CDR3 extends over 16 amino acids. V was clipped by 1 base and J by 5 bases; unmatched bases: 4.

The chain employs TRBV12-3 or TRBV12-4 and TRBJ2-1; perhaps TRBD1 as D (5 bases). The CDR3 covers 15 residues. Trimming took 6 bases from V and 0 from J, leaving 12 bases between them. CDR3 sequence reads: CASSYRSSSYNEQFF. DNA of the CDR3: TGTGCCAGCAGCTACAGGTCTAGCTCCTACAATGAGCAGTTCTTC.

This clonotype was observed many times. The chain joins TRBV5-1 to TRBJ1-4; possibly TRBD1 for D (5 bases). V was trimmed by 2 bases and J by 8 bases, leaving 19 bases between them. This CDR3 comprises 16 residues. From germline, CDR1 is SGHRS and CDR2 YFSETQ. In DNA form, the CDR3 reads TGCGCCAGCAGCTTTTGGGGAACGGGGGAATACGAAAAACTGTTTTTT. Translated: CASSFWGTGEYEKLFF.

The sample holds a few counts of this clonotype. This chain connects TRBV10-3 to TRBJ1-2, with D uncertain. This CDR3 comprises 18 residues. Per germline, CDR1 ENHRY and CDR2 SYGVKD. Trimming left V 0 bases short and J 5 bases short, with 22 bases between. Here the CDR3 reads CAISESSGSRQRRYGYTF. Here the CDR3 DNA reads TGTGCCATCAGTGAGTCTAGCGGATCGCGCCAGCGACGGTATGGCTACACCTTC.

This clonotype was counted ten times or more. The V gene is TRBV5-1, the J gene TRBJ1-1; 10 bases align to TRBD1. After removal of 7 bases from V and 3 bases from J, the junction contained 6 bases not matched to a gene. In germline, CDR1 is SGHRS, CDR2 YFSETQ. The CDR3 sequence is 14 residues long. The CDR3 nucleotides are TGCGCCAGCCACACCGGGACAGGGGACACTGAAGCTTTCTTT. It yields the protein CASHTGTGDTEAFF.

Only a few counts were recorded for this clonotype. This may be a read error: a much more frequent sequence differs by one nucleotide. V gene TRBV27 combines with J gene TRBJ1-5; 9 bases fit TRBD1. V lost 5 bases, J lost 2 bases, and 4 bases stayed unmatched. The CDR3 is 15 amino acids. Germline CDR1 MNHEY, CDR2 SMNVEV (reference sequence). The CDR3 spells CASSPRTGGNQPQHF. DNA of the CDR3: TGTGCCAGCAGTCCCCGGACAGGGGGCAATCAGCCCCAGCATTTT.

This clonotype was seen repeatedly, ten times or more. The CDR3 DNA reads TGTGCCAGCAGTTTATTACGGGACAAGTACCAAGAGACCCAGTACTTC. It encodes CASSLLRDKYQETQYF. The chain has TRBV28 and TRBJ2-5; the D gene is possibly TRBD1 (6 bases). Germline V gene data show CDR1 as MDHEN and CDR2 as SYDVKM. Trimming left V 1 base short and J 0 bases short, with 12 bases between. This CDR3 has 16 amino acids.